The 9 T cell receptor beta chains below were found in one sample sequenced in a study of beta chain features in type 1 diabetes. cDNA synthesis used the whole RNA isolate, giving expressed TCRB sequences. Assay used: immunoSEQ multiplex PCR; TCRdb lists only in-frame clones, some missing. The table shows about 40,000 clones, with 50% to 75% occurring only once. The sample consisted of Tregs from blood. The receptors stem from a woman in her 30s in good health.

This chain joins TRBV27 and TRBJ2-7; 7 bases are shared with TRBD1. J gave up 0 bases and V 6 bases, and 8 bases lay outside the gene matches. The germline V gene has CDR1 MNHEY and CDR2 SMNVEV (reference sequence). This CDR3 spans 15 amino acids. The CDR3 nucleotides read TGTGCCAGCAGACCGATCTGGGACAGCTCCTACGAGCAGTACTTC. Protein: CASRPIWDSSYEQYF.

The chain combines TRBV29-1 with TRBJ1-1; maybe TRBD1 (6 bases). Trimming cost V 5 bases and J 5 bases, with 12 bases left between them. Germline CDR1 and CDR2: SQVTM and ANQGSEA. The CDR3 is 12 amino acids. In DNA, the CDR3 is TGCAGCGTTTCAGGGGTATGGACTGAAGCTTTCTTT. Residues: CSVSGVWTEAFF.

Here the CDR3 DNA reads TGCAGCGTAGACAGGGGCCCCCAAGAGACCCAGTACTTC. Protein: CSVDRGPQETQYF. The gene calls are TRBV29-1 and TRBJ2-5; TRBD1 agrees at 8 bases. CDR1 and CDR2 (germline): SQVTM, ANQGSEA. V lost 6 bases to trimming and J lost 1 base; unmatched junction nucleotides: 4. The CDR3 is 13 amino acids.

The V call is TRBV4-2, the J call TRBJ2-1, with 8 bases aligning to TRBD2. V lost 5 bases, J lost 4 bases, and 7 bases stayed unmatched. Germline V gene data show CDR1 as LGHNA and CDR2 as YNFKEQ. The CDR3 consists of 15 residues. CDR3 bases: TGTGCCAGCAGCTTGGGACTAGGAGCTTACAATGAGCAGTTCTTC. Its translation: CASSLGLGAYNEQFF.

The chain joins TRBV7-2 to TRBJ1-2; 7 bases map to TRBD1. The CDR3 has 16 residues. Germline CDR1 reads SGHTA; CDR2 reads FQGNSA. After removal of 3 bases from V and 4 bases from J, the junction contained 11 bases not matched to a gene. This CDR3 reads CASSFVRRGRIYGYTF. CDR3 bases: TGTGCCAGCAGCTTTGTACGTAGGGGGCGCATCTATGGCTACACCTTC.

The chain joins TRBV12-5 to TRBJ2-1, with D possibly TRBD2 on 5 matching bases. The CDR3 contains 17 residues. Germline assignment: CDR1 LGHNT and CDR2 FRNRAP. Between the trimmed V and J ends, which lost 0 bases and 5 bases, there was a span of 17 bases. Here the CDR3 reads CASGLVLGGDKNNEQFF. CDR3 in DNA: TGTGCTAGTGGTTTGGTACTAGGAGGCGACAAAAACAATGAGCAGTTCTTC.

In its sample, this clone was seen a few times. The rearrangement joins TRBV13 to TRBJ1-6; TRBD1 matches 10 bases. CDR3 length equals 15 residues. V was clipped by 5 bases and J by 7 bases; unmatched bases: 5. Germline-derived CDR1 and CDR2 are PRHDT and FYEKMQ (reference sequence). The DNA for the CDR3 is TGTGCCAGCAGCATAAGGACAGGGGGGAATTCACCCCTCCACTTT. This sequence encodes CASSIRTGGNSPLHF.

This chain joins TRBV7-8 and TRBJ2-3; 8 bases align to TRBD1. Germline-derived CDR1 and CDR2 are SGHVS and FQNEAQ. The CDR3 has 14 amino acids. Germline trimming cut 3 bases from V and 6 bases from J; bases unmatched to any gene: 5. The CDR3 DNA reads as TGTGCCAGCAGCTTTGACAGGGGACTCGATACGCAGTATTTT. Translation: CASSFDRGLDTQYF.

The chain carries TRBV7-2 and TRBJ2-7, with TRBD2 matching over 7 bases. CDR1 and CDR2 from the germline V gene are SGHTA and FQGNSA. CDR3 size: 14 residues. Trimming cost V 1 base and J 6 bases; bases outside gene matches: 6. CDR3 DNA sequence: TGTGCCAGCAGCTTAGGGCTAGCGGTCGGCGAGCAGTACTTC. Amino acid sequence: CASSLGLAVGEQYF.